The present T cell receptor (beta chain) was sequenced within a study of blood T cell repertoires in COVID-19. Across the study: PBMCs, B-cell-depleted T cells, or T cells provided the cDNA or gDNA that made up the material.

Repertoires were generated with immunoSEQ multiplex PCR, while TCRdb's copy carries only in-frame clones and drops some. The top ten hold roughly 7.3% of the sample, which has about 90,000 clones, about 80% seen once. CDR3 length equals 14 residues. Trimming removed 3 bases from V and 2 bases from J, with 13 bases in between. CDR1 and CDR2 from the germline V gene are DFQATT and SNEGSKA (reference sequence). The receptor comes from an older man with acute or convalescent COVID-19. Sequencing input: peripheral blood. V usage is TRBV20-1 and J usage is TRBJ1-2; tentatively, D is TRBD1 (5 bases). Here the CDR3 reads CSASATDFNYGYTF. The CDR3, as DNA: TGCAGTGCTAGTGCGACAGACTTCAACTATGGCTACACCTTC.